Following are 27 T cell receptor beta chains from one sample sequenced in a study of regulatory T cells in long-lasting Graves disease. Time point denoted: newly diagnosed GD, antithyroid drugs for less than 3 months. Extracted RNA from PBMCs served as the source of the TCR library. Building of the TCR beta libraries involved iRepertoire HTBI primers and Arm-PCR of CDR3 regions. TCRdb recomputed calls from the multiplex PCR reads with MiXCR, one row per CDR3 protein. The data hold 580,000 or so distinct CDR3 sequences, with 15% to 20% observed a single time. The same data also contributed to another study, on T cells in Graves' hyperthyroidism and ophthalmopathy.

The input for sequencing was peripheral blood mononuclear cells (PBMCs), taken at new diagnosis, from a patient treated with antithyroid drugs. The origin of the receptors is a man aged 18 to 30 with Graves disease.

The table lists this clonotype with many counts. The CDR3 loop is CASSRGSEVNEQFF. CDR3 DNA: TGTGCCAGCAGCCGTGGTAGCGAGGTTAATGAGCAGTTCTTC. The chain is built from TRBV3-1 and TRBJ2-1; D is possibly TRBD2 (5 bases). Germline V gives CDR1 LGHDT, CDR2 YNNKEL (reference sequence). V lost 4 bases to trimming and J lost 7 bases, with 14 bases between them. This CDR3 has 14 amino acids.

The chain has TRBV27 and TRBJ2-5, with 7 bases that match TRBD2. The CDR3 contains 14 residues. After removal of 7 bases from V and 3 bases from J, the junction contained 8 bases not matched to a gene. The germline V gene has CDR1 MNHEY and CDR2 SMNVEV (reference sequence). In DNA, the CDR3 is TGTGCCAGCAACGGCGGGAGAACTAAAGAGACCCAGTACTTC. Amino acids: CASNGGRTKETQYF.

Note on this clonotype: This may arise from a read error, as a much more abundant clone is one base away. This chain links TRBV20-1 with TRBJ2-1; TRBD2 matches at 15 bases. Germline CDR1 and CDR2: DFQATT and SNEGSKA (reference sequence). This CDR3 contains 18 residues. CDR3 region: CSAWTSGRAMGSYNGQFF. CDR3 coding DNA: TGCAGTGCTTGGACTAGCGGGAGGGCGATGGGGTCCTACAATGGGCAGTTCTTC.

This clonotype showed up just a few times. The V call is TRBV5-1, the J call TRBJ1-1, with D uncertain. Germline V CDR1 and CDR2: SGHRS, YFSETQ. Trimming left V 0 bases short and J 7 bases short, with 10 bases between. The CDR3 has 13 amino acids. The CDR3 nucleotides are TGCGCCAGCAGCTTGGTTTTGGCGAGTGAAGCTTTCTTT. Translating gives CASSLVLASEAFF.

This clonotype came up a few times. This rearrangement joins TRBV14 to TRBJ1-6; TRBD1 agrees at 7 bases. The CDR3 totals 16 residues. CDR1 is SGHDN, CDR2 FVKESK, per germline. J lost 0 bases, V lost 4 bases, and 3 bases had no gene match. In DNA, the CDR3 is TGTGCCAGCAGCCGGACAGGATACTCCTATAATTCACCCCTCCACTTT. Translated, it gives CASSRTGYSYNSPLHF.

On this clonotype itself: This may come from a read error, since a much larger clone is one base off. It is likely a read error, because the conserved phenylalanine at the end of the CDR3 is missing. This chain uses TRBV27 with TRBJ1-5, with D tentatively TRBD1 (5 bases). CDR3 size: 18 residues. The V gene's germline CDR1 is MNHEY and CDR2 SMNVEV (reference sequence). The germline V and J ends were trimmed by 4 bases and 5 bases, with 24 bases remaining between them. The CDR3 loop is CASSSQTERSTFHQPQHS. The CDR3 bases are TGTGCCAGCAGTTCTCAGACAGAACGATCAACCTTCCATCAGCCCCAGCATTCT.

This chain connects TRBV19 to TRBJ1-4; D is unclear. This CDR3 spans 13 amino acids. V lost 7 bases, J lost 7 bases, and 13 bases lay in between. CDR1 and CDR2 (germline): LNHDA, SQIVND (reference sequence). The CDR3 region has the DNA TGTGCCAGTACGGGGTACAAAAGTGAAAAACTGTTTTTT. Translated, it gives CASTGYKSEKLFF.

This clonotype was counted many times. The J gene is TRBJ1-1, the V gene TRBV28; D might be TRBD1 (5 bases). Trimming pared 5 bases from V and 5 bases from J, leaving 21 bases between. Germline lookup yields CDR1 MDHEN and CDR2 SYDVKM. The CDR3 spans 16 residues. The CDR3 nucleotides read TGTGCCAGCAGTCCACTGGGGCGGGCCCGGGGGACTGAAGCTTTCTTT. Encoded protein: CASSPLGRARGTEAFF.

The gene calls are TRBV12-5 and TRBJ2-1; D not resolved. The CDR3 has 13 residues. The V end lost 1 base, the J end lost 6 bases, and 7 bases lay between the germline ends. CDR1 LGHNT and CDR2 FRNRAP come from the germline V gene. The CDR3 is CASGLDTANEQFF. The CDR3 DNA sequence: TGTGCTAGTGGTTTGGACACAGCCAATGAGCAGTTCTTC.

This clonotype was observed many times. V usage is TRBV20-1 and J usage is TRBJ2-3, with 14 bases identical to TRBD2. V was pared by 6 bases and J by 1 base, with 9 bases of the junction left unmatched. The length of the CDR3 is 17 residues. Germline CDR1 reads DFQATT; CDR2 reads SNEGSKA (reference sequence). CDR3 bases: TGCAGTGCCCGGACTAGCGGGAGGCAATCGCGCACAGATACGCAGTATTTT. It specifies CSARTSGRQSRTDTQYF.

V usage is TRBV7-2 and J usage is TRBJ2-7, with 10 bases identical to TRBD2. V shed 5 bases, J shed 10 bases, and the junction held 14 bases outside the gene matches. The CDR3 is 15 residues long. CDR1 is SGHTA, CDR2 FQGNSA, per germline. The CDR3 sequence: CASSQGLAGDGGQYF. The DNA of the CDR3 is TGTGCCAGCAGCCAGGGTCTAGCGGGGGACGGCGGACAGTACTTC.

This clonotype was seen many times. V usage is TRBV11-2 and J usage is TRBJ1-1; D remains ambiguous. This CDR3 region has 16 residues. V lost 6 bases and J lost 4, with 21 bases in between. The V gene's germline CDR1 is SGHAT and CDR2 FQNNGV. The CDR3 sequence: CASRSTTGYSGTEAFF. The DNA of the CDR3 is TGTGCCAGCAGAAGCACCACCGGCTACTCGGGCACTGAAGCTTTCTTT.

The chain is built from TRBV5-1 and TRBJ2-5, with 8 nucleotides matching TRBD1. The CDR3 extends over 15 amino acids. V shed 1 base, J shed 3 bases, and the junction held 5 bases outside the gene matches. Looked up from germline, CDR1 is SGHRS and CDR2 is YFSETQ. The CDR3 here is CASSLLGTGEETQYF. The CDR3 DNA is TGCGCCAGCAGCTTGCTCGGGACAGGAGAAGAGACCCAGTACTTC. The variable domain in full, completed from reference TRBV5-1 and TRBJ2-5, reads KAGVTQTPRYLIKTRGQQVTLSCSPISGHRSVSWYQQTPGQGLQFLFEYFSETQRNKGNFPGRFSGRQFSNSRSEMNVSTLELGDSALYLCASSLLGTGEETQYFGPGTRLLVL.

The V gene is TRBV10-1, the J gene TRBJ2-1; 9 bases are shared with TRBD1. The CDR3 extends over 15 amino acids. The trim removed 6 bases at V and 8 bases at J, leaving 11 bases unmatched. Per the germline V gene, CDR1 is WNHNN and CDR2 is SYGVQD (reference sequence). The DNA of the CDR3 is TGCGCCAGCAGCGACCCCGGGACAGGGTTGTATGAGCAGTTCTTC. This gives the protein CASSDPGTGLYEQFF.

This clonotype was recorded at least ten times. The chain recombines TRBV11-2 with TRBJ2-5; D gene uncertain. The V end lost 3 bases, the J end lost 0 bases, and 5 bases lay between the germline ends. The CDR3 loop spans 13 amino acids. Germline assignment: CDR1 SGHAT and CDR2 FQNNGV. The CDR3 region has the DNA TGTGCCAGCAGCTTTGGTAACCAAGAGACCCAGTACTTC. Its protein is CASSFGNQETQYF.

With respect to this clonotype: Being one base from a much bigger clone, this may be a read error. This chain connects TRBV6-1 to TRBJ2-7, with D possibly matching TRBD1 (6 bases). CDR1 is MNHNS, CDR2 SASEGT, per germline. The CDR3 loop spans 14 amino acids. The V end was cut by 8 bases, the J end by 2 bases, with 16 bases between. CDR3 amino acids: CASCPRDTPYEQYF. The CDR3 DNA sequence: TGTGCCAGCTGCCCCCGGGACACCCCCTACGAGCAGTACTTC.

In its sample, this clonotype was seen a few times. The rearrangement joins TRBV7-3 to TRBJ1-2; D gene uncertain. This CDR3 has 11 residues. Germline assignment: CDR1 SGHTA and CDR2 FQGTGA. The V end lost 8 bases, the J end lost 4 bases, and 8 bases lay between the germline ends. CDR3 nucleotides: TGTGCCAGCCGGGAAATCTATGGCTACACCTTC. It encodes CASREIYGYTF.

This clonotype was counted at least ten times. The gene calls are TRBV7-9 and TRBJ2-5, with 13 bases lining up with TRBD2. The CDR3 spans 16 residues. The V and J ends lost 11 bases and 1 base, in that order; junction bases with no gene match: 10. CDR1 is SEHNR, CDR2 FQNEAQ, per germline (reference sequence). The CDR3 nucleotides read TGTGCCTCCATTCCCGGGACTAGCGGGATCCAAGAGACCCAGTACTTC. It translates to CASIPGTSGIQETQYF.

This clonotype has ten or more counts. This chain connects TRBV7-8 to TRBJ2-1, with 7 bases aligning to TRBD2. CDR1 is SGHVS, CDR2 FQNEAQ, per germline. The CDR3 totals 15 residues. The V gene end was trimmed by 3 bases and the J gene end by 3 bases; junction bases not matched to a gene: 5. The CDR3 DNA sequence: TGTGCCAGCAGCTTGCTGAGCGGGAACTACAATGAGCAGTTCTTC. Its protein is CASSLLSGNYNEQFF.

At least ten counts were recorded for this clonotype. V usage is TRBV20-1 and J usage is TRBJ2-7, with a possible D match to TRBD1 (5 bases). V was trimmed by 5 bases and J by 2 bases, leaving 16 bases between them. CDR3 length: 14 amino acids. Germline CDR1 is DFQATT and CDR2 is SNEGSKA (reference sequence). CDR3 bases: TGCAGTGCTGCCCCCGAAGGGGTACCCTACGAGCAGTACTTC. It yields the protein CSAAPEGVPYEQYF.

This clonotype was detected ten times or more. This sequence joins TRBV30 and TRBJ2-3; D is possibly TRBD1 (6 bases). Trimming took 0 bases from V and 3 from J, leaving 13 bases between them. Germline lookup yields CDR1 GTSNPN and CDR2 SVGIG (reference sequence). The CDR3 is 15 amino acids. The CDR3 spells CAWSVGGMKTDTQYF. The CDR3 nucleotides read TGTGCCTGGAGTGTAGGGGGAATGAAGACAGATACGCAGTATTTT.

This clonotype was seen ten or more times. The CDR3 is CSGDGQGTDTQYF. CDR3 bases: TGCAGCGGGGACGGACAGGGCACAGATACGCAGTATTTT. The chain uses TRBV29-1 and TRBJ2-3; 7 nucleotides align to TRBD1. V was pared by 7 bases and J by 1 base, with 5 bases of the junction left unmatched. The CDR3 runs 13 residues. Germline values: CDR1 SQVTM, CDR2 ANQGSEA.

The gene calls are TRBV6-1 and TRBJ1-5, with 8 bases that match TRBD1. The CDR3 has 14 residues. V lost 7 bases and J lost 5; bases outside the gene matches: 7. Germline CDR1 MNHNS, CDR2 SASEGT. The CDR3 is CASTPGTGDQPQHF. For the CDR3, the DNA is TGTGCCAGCACCCCGGGGACAGGCGATCAGCCCCAGCATTTT.

This clonotype was seen just once. The chain has TRBV28 and TRBJ2-7; 8 bases map to TRBD2. V lost 1 base, J lost 0 bases, and 5 bases stayed unmatched. This CDR3 has 16 residues. Per the germline V gene, CDR1 is MDHEN and CDR2 is SYDVKM. The CDR3 spells CASSLSQGLGSYEQYF. CDR3 bases: TGTGCCAGCAGTTTATCCCAGGGACTAGGCTCCTACGAGCAGTACTTC.

This clonotype was found many times. The junction departs from the called germline gene at one end, perhaps through a read error. The chain uses TRBV3-1 and TRBJ2-3, with D uncertain. There are 13 residues in the CDR3. In germline, CDR1 is LGHDT, CDR2 YNNKEL (reference sequence). This chain's CDR3 is CASNQGFADTQYF. CDR3 sequence (DNA): TGTGCCAGCAACCAAGGGTTTGCGGATACGCAGTATTTT.

This clonotype has just a few counts. J is TRBJ1-2 and V is TRBV6-1, with 8 bases identical to TRBD1. The germline V gene has CDR1 MNHNS and CDR2 SASEGT. The CDR3 sequence is 16 residues long. V was pared by 6 bases and J by 4 bases, with 13 bases of the junction left unmatched. CDR3 coding DNA: TGTGCCAGCAGGATGCTCCTCGACAGGGGTGGCTATGGCTACACCTTC. It translates to CASRMLLDRGGYGYTF.

In this sample, this clonotype turned up a few times. V and J are TRBV19 and TRBJ2-1; 13 nucleotides match TRBD2. J gave up 5 bases and V 6 bases, and 1 base lay outside the gene matches. CDR3 length: 14 amino acids. Germline loops: CDR1 LNHDA, CDR2 SQIVND (reference sequence). The CDR3 DNA follows: TGTGCCAGTAGGACTAGCGGGGGGAACAATGAGCAGTTCTTC. Its translation: CASRTSGGNNEQFF.